Listed below are T cell receptor beta chains from one sample, sequenced in a study of T cell responses to AZD1222 COVID-19 vaccine. Assay used: immunoSEQ multiplex PCR; TCRdb lists only in-frame clones, some missing. The sample has 57,000 or so clones, around 80% seen once; the top ten hold roughly 27%. The source was peripheral blood, collected 28 days after the second AZD1222 dose. Receptors originate from an adult who received the AZD1222 COVID-19 vaccine. The CDR3 runs from the conserved cysteine through the conserved F or W. A D gene is named only where the DNA matches it firmly. Some rows mark clone size as missing; the rest say once, few, many or name a class of expanded clone.

v_gene: TRBV28; d_gene: -; abundance: once; j_gene: TRBJ2-3; CDR3nt: TGTGCCAGCAGTTCTGGACAAAACACAGATACGCAGTATTTT; CDR3aa: CASSSGQNTDTQYF
v_gene: TRBV4-2; d_gene: -; abundance: -; j_gene: TRBJ1-6; CDR3nt: TGTGCCAGCAGCCAAGAAGTGGGACCAGATTCACCCCTCCACTTT; CDR3aa: CASSQEVGPDSPLHF
v_gene: TRBV27; d_gene: -; abundance: -; j_gene: TRBJ2-7; CDR3nt: TGTGCCAGCAGTTTTGGCCAGGGGTTAACCTACGAGCAGTACTTC; CDR3aa: CASSFGQGLTYEQYF
v_gene: TRBV25-1; d_gene: -; abundance: -; j_gene: TRBJ1-2; CDR3nt: TGTGCCAGCAGTGATTCCGGGAACTATGGCTACACCTTC; CDR3aa: CASSDSGNYGYTF
v_gene: TRBV28; d_gene: -; abundance: once; j_gene: TRBJ2-7; CDR3nt: TGTGCCAGCACCGGCCGGGAAGCCTCCGACGAGCAGTACTTC; CDR3aa: CASTGREASDEQYF
v_gene: TRBV5-1; d_gene: TRBD2; abundance: -; j_gene: TRBJ2-7; CDR3nt: TGCGCCAGCAGCTTTACTAGCGGGGTCTCCGAGCAGTACTTC; CDR3aa: CASSFTSGVSEQYF
v_gene: TRBV19; d_gene: TRBD1; abundance: many; j_gene: TRBJ2-7; CDR3nt: TGTGCCAGTAGTACCTCGGGGACAGGGTCCTACGAGCAGTACTTC; CDR3aa: CASSTSGTGSYEQYF
v_gene: TRBV28; d_gene: TRBD1; abundance: few; j_gene: TRBJ2-7; CDR3nt: TGTGCCAGCGGGACAGGGGGCTACGAGCAGTACTTC; CDR3aa: CASGTGGYEQYF
v_gene: TRBV11-2; d_gene: -; abundance: once; j_gene: TRBJ1-2; CDR3nt: TGTGCCAGCAGCTTATTAGTGGACATTAACTATGGCTACACCTTC; CDR3aa: CASSLLVDINYGYTF
v_gene: TRBV6-1; d_gene: TRBD2; abundance: once; j_gene: TRBJ2-5; CDR3nt: TGTGCCAGCAGACGCGGCTCTAGCGGGCAAGAGACCCAGTACTTC; CDR3aa: CASRRGSSGQETQYF
v_gene: TRBV5-1; d_gene: -; abundance: -; j_gene: TRBJ2-5; CDR3nt: TGCGCCAGCAGCTTGGGCCGAGGGCGCCAAGAGACCCAGTACTTC; CDR3aa: CASSLGRGRQETQYF
v_gene: TRBV4-3; d_gene: TRBD2; abundance: -; j_gene: TRBJ2-3; CDR3nt: TGCGCCAGCAGCCAAGATCTGTCTAGCGGGAGCTCAGATACGCAGTATTTT; CDR3aa: CASSQDLSSGSSDTQYF
v_gene: TRBV11-3; d_gene: -; abundance: -; j_gene: TRBJ1-1; CDR3nt: TGTGCCAGCAGCCCCGGTGGAGGAGTCACTGAAGCTTTCTTT; CDR3aa: CASSPGGGVTEAFF
v_gene: TRBV9; d_gene: TRBD2; abundance: -; j_gene: TRBJ2-2; CDR3nt: TGTGCCAGCAGCGTAGGACTAGCGGAGTCGAACACCGGGGAGCTGTTTTTT; CDR3aa: CASSVGLAESNTGELFF
v_gene: TRBV19; d_gene: TRBD1; abundance: once; j_gene: TRBJ2-3; CDR3nt: TGTGCCAGTAGTAGAGGGGGCTTCGCAGATACGCAGTATTTT; CDR3aa: CASSRGGFADTQYF
v_gene: TRBV27; d_gene: -; abundance: once; j_gene: TRBJ1-1; CDR3nt: TGTGCCAGCAGTTCTTGGAGGGGAAGGACTGAAGCTTTCTTT; CDR3aa: CASSSWRGRTEAFF
v_gene: TRBV28; d_gene: -; abundance: -; j_gene: TRBJ2-7; CDR3nt: TGTGCCAGCAGCTGGGACGGGTCCTACGAGCAGTACTTC; CDR3aa: CASSWDGSYEQYF
v_gene: TRBV19; d_gene: -; abundance: -; j_gene: TRBJ1-5; CDR3nt: TGTGCCAGTAGCACCCTTGACAGCAATCAGCCCCAGCATTTT; CDR3aa: CASSTLDSNQPQHF
v_gene: TRBV10-3; d_gene: TRBD2; abundance: once; j_gene: TRBJ2-7; CDR3nt: TGTGCCATCAGTTCCGGGACTAAAGCTGACGAGCAGTACTTC; CDR3aa: CAISSGTKADEQYF
v_gene: TRBV11-2; d_gene: -; abundance: few; j_gene: TRBJ1-3; CDR3nt: TGTGCCAGCAGCTTAGATCGCAGGGGAGGAAACACCATATATTTT; CDR3aa: CASSLDRRGGNTIYF
v_gene: TRBV28; d_gene: -; abundance: -; j_gene: TRBJ2-3; CDR3nt: TGTGCCAGCAGCCCTACAGACACAGATACGCAGTATTTT; CDR3aa: CASSPTDTDTQYF
v_gene: TRBV20-1; d_gene: TRBD2; abundance: -; j_gene: TRBJ2-7; CDR3nt: TGCAGTGCTAGTGGACTAGCGGGAGGAGGATACGAGCAGTACTTC; CDR3aa: CSASGLAGGGYEQYF
v_gene: TRBV19; d_gene: TRBD1; abundance: -; j_gene: TRBJ1-2; CDR3nt: TGTGCCAGTAGTATGGGACAGGGGGGTTACACGGTTAATGGCTACACCTTC; CDR3aa: CASSMGQGGYTVNGYTF
v_gene: TRBV24-1; d_gene: TRBD1; abundance: -; j_gene: TRBJ1-1; CDR3nt: TGTGCCACCAGCACGTCCGGGACAGGGGGCTTCGGGTGGGCCCAGCGCTTGAACACTGAAGCTTTCTTT; CDR3aa: CATSTSGTGGFGWAQRLNTEAFF
v_gene: TRBV18; d_gene: -; abundance: -; j_gene: TRBJ2-7; CDR3nt: TGTGCCAGCTCACTGCAGGGGGGATTTAGCTCCTACGAGCAGTACTTC; CDR3aa: CASSLQGGFSSYEQYF
v_gene: TRBV30; d_gene: -; abundance: -; j_gene: TRBJ1-2; CDR3nt: TGTGCCTGGAGATTTCTCTATGGCTACACCTTC; CDR3aa: CAWRFLYGYTF
v_gene: TRBV29-1; d_gene: -; abundance: -; j_gene: TRBJ1-5; CDR3nt: TGCAGCGTTGTGGGTTTCGAGGGGGTAGATGGTCAGCCCCAGCATTTT; CDR3aa: CSVVGFEGVDGQPQHF
v_gene: TRBV5-6; d_gene: -; abundance: -; j_gene: TRBJ1-1; CDR3nt: TGTGCCAGCAGCTTTGGGGGGACTGAAGCTTTCTTT; CDR3aa: CASSFGGTEAFF
v_gene: TRBV4-1; d_gene: TRBD1; abundance: -; j_gene: TRBJ2-7; CDR3nt: TGCGCCAGCAGCCAAGCGGGGACAGGTGGACACGAGCAGTACTTC; CDR3aa: CASSQAGTGGHEQYF
v_gene: TRBV18; d_gene: -; abundance: -; j_gene: TRBJ1-1; CDR3nt: TGTGCCAGCTCACCACCCCGGGGGGCTCTGAACACTGAAGCTTTCTTT; CDR3aa: CASSPPRGALNTEAFF
v_gene: TRBV4-2; d_gene: -; abundance: -; j_gene: TRBJ2-3; CDR3nt: TGTGCCAGCAGCCAAGTGACCGTGGGCGGCGCAGATACGCAGTATTTT; CDR3aa: CASSQVTVGGADTQYF
v_gene: TRBV2; d_gene: -; abundance: -; j_gene: TRBJ1-2; CDR3nt: TGTGCCAGCAGAAAAGCGAGGGCGCAGGAGGGCTATGGCTACACCTTC; CDR3aa: CASRKARAQEGYGYTF
v_gene: TRBV6-2/TRBV6-3; d_gene: -; abundance: medium-sized; j_gene: TRBJ2-2; CDR3nt: TGTGCCAGCAGTTACTTGGACACCGGGGAGCTGTTTTTT; CDR3aa: CASSYLDTGELFF
v_gene: TRBV7-6; d_gene: -; abundance: -; j_gene: TRBJ1-4; CDR3nt: TGTGCCAGCAGCTTGGGATCGGGGGCGCGGGATGAAAAACTGTTTTTT; CDR3aa: CASSLGSGARDEKLFF
v_gene: TRBV2; d_gene: -; abundance: many; j_gene: TRBJ1-1; CDR3nt: TGTGCCAGCAGATCAAGAGCGGGGGGCACTGAAGCTTTCTTT; CDR3aa: CASRSRAGGTEAFF
v_gene: TRBV4-2; d_gene: -; abundance: -; j_gene: TRBJ1-3; CDR3nt: TGTGCCAGCAGCCAAGTGGTTGCCAGGGGCATCTCTGGAAACACCATATATTTT; CDR3aa: CASSQVVARGISGNTIYF
v_gene: TRBV30; d_gene: -; abundance: -; j_gene: TRBJ2-7; CDR3nt: TGTGCCTGGAGAGGTATCCCCTCCGAGCAGTACTTC; CDR3aa: CAWRGIPSEQYF
v_gene: TRBV4-3; d_gene: TRBD1; abundance: -; j_gene: TRBJ1-1; CDR3nt: TGCGCCAGCAGCCCTGGGACAGCGAACACTGAAGCTTTCTTT; CDR3aa: CASSPGTANTEAFF
v_gene: TRBV29-1; d_gene: -; abundance: -; j_gene: TRBJ1-5; CDR3nt: TGCAGCGTTGCGTTCAGGGGTCAGCCCCAGCATTTT; CDR3aa: CSVAFRGQPQHF
v_gene: TRBV19; d_gene: -; abundance: -; j_gene: TRBJ2-7; CDR3nt: TGTGCCAGTAGTATGGGGGAGGGGGCTAAGTTCTACGAGCAGTACTTC; CDR3aa: CASSMGEGAKFYEQYF
v_gene: TRBV28; d_gene: TRBD1; abundance: -; j_gene: TRBJ2-7; CDR3nt: TGTGCCAGCAGACCCGCCGGGGACAGGGTCTACGAGCAGTACTTC; CDR3aa: CASRPAGDRVYEQYF
v_gene: TRBV19; d_gene: TRBD1; abundance: -; j_gene: TRBJ2-7; CDR3nt: TGTGCCAGTTCCGACGGGACAGGGGTGGACTACGAGCAGTACTTC; CDR3aa: CASSDGTGVDYEQYF
v_gene: TRBV28; d_gene: TRBD1; abundance: -; j_gene: TRBJ1-6; CDR3nt: TGTGCCAGCGGGACAGTAAATTCACCCCTCCACTTT; CDR3aa: CASGTVNSPLHF
v_gene: TRBV6-5; d_gene: TRBD2; abundance: -; j_gene: TRBJ2-3; CDR3nt: TGTGCCAGCCAGGAAGGTAGCGGGAGGACCGATACGCAGTATTTT; CDR3aa: CASQEGSGRTDTQYF
v_gene: TRBV12-5; d_gene: -; abundance: -; j_gene: TRBJ1-4; CDR3nt: TGTGCTAGTGGTTTGAAGATCGGGGACTTGAGTGATGAAAAACTGTTTTTT; CDR3aa: CASGLKIGDLSDEKLFF
v_gene: TRBV11-2; d_gene: -; abundance: -; j_gene: TRBJ1-1; CDR3nt: TGTGCCAGCAGCGGAATTCGTGGGACTGAAGCTTTCTTT; CDR3aa: CASSGIRGTEAFF
v_gene: TRBV27; d_gene: -; abundance: -; j_gene: TRBJ2-7; CDR3nt: TGTGCCAGCAGGGCCACAAGCTCCTACGAGCAGTACTTC; CDR3aa: CASRATSSYEQYF
v_gene: TRBV11-2; d_gene: TRBD2; abundance: -; j_gene: TRBJ2-1; CDR3nt: TGTGCCAGCAGCCGCATTGGCGCGGGAGGGTACAATGAGCAGTTCTTC; CDR3aa: CASSRIGAGGYNEQFF
v_gene: TRBV28; d_gene: -; abundance: -; j_gene: TRBJ2-1; CDR3nt: TGTGCCAGCACCCCGGTCGGGTTTCGAGATGAGCAGTTCTTC; CDR3aa: CASTPVGFRDEQFF
v_gene: TRBV7-2; d_gene: TRBD1; abundance: -; j_gene: TRBJ2-3; CDR3nt: TGTGCCAGCAGCTTTCGGGGACAGGGGTTCACAGATACGCAGTATTTT; CDR3aa: CASSFRGQGFTDTQYF
v_gene: TRBV9; d_gene: TRBD2; abundance: -; j_gene: TRBJ2-4; CDR3nt: TGTGCCAGCAGCCTAGGGGCGGGAGGCTCTCAAAACATTCAGTACTTC; CDR3aa: CASSLGAGGSQNIQYF
v_gene: TRBV15; d_gene: -; abundance: -; j_gene: TRBJ2-5; CDR3nt: TGTGCCACCAGCAGTCGAGAAAGTCAAGAGACCCAGTACTTC; CDR3aa: CATSSRESQETQYF
v_gene: TRBV4-2; d_gene: TRBD1; abundance: -; j_gene: TRBJ2-3; CDR3nt: TGTGCCAGCAGCTATCGGACAGGGCTCACAGATACGCAGTATTTT; CDR3aa: CASSYRTGLTDTQYF